This record covers a single T cell receptor beta chain. These data come from a study of control samples from healthy donors and cancer patients. Using immunoSEQ multiplex PCR, the repertoire was profiled, and TCRdb retains in-frame clones only, with some absent. The sample carries fewer than 120,000 clones, approximately 90% recorded once. Germline values: CDR1 SGHVS, CDR2 FNYEAQ. The ends lost 8 bases at V and 1 base at J; junction bases unmatched: 7. The CDR3 runs to 15 residues. The clonotype originates from a woman aged 55-69 years with lung cancer. Sequencing used PBMCs. This sequence joins TRBV7-6 and TRBJ2-3; 9 bases agree with TRBD2. CDR3 in DNA: TGTGCCAGCTCTAGAGCGGGGGGTCGCACAGATACGCAGTATTTT. Translation gives CASSRAGGRTDTQYF.